Listed here are 30 T cell receptor beta chains from one sample, sequenced in a study of cytomegalovirus exposure and HLA in healthy donors. The PCR used 60 Vbeta and 13 Jbeta primers. TCRdb's table, derived via immunoSEQ multiplex PCR, lists solely in-frame clones and lacks some. In the table there are approximately 220,000 clones, roughly 88% of which are singletons. Sequencing was performed on PBMCs. The receptor source for this set is a boy aged 2 to 9 in good health and CMV-seronegative.

The V and J genes are TRBV2 and TRBJ2-5, with a possible D match to TRBD2 (6 bases). The germline CDR1 and CDR2 sequences are SNHLY and FYNNEI. Trimming took off 0 bases at V and 1 base at J, with 9 bases between the two ends. The CDR3 spans 15 residues. The CDR3 DNA reads TGTGCCAGCAGTGAAGCGGGCGGGACCCAAGAGACCCAGTACTTC. Translated, it gives CASSEAGGTQETQYF.

The rearrangement uses TRBV7-2 and TRBJ2-7; a possible D gene is TRBD1 (5 bases). The germline gives CDR1 SGHTA, CDR2 FQGNSA. Trimming stripped 0 bases from V and 3 bases from J, with 9 bases between. The CDR3 runs 14 residues. Here the CDR3 reads CASSLASQGYEQYF. The CDR3 DNA sequence: TGTGCCAGCAGCTTAGCTTCGCAGGGCTACGAGCAGTACTTC.

The V and J genes are TRBV7-3 and TRBJ1-3, with unresolved D. V shed 1 base and J shed 0 bases, with 7 bases lying between them. CDR1 is SGHTA and CDR2 is FQGTGA in the germline V gene. This CDR3 has 15 residues. CDR3 amino acids: CASSLNGGSGNTIYF. The CDR3 coding sequence is TGTGCCAGCAGCTTAAACGGCGGCTCTGGAAACACCATATATTTT.

The chain links TRBV2 to TRBJ2-3; tentatively, D is TRBD1 (6 bases). Looked up from germline, CDR1 is SNHLY and CDR2 is FYNNEI. Deletions cut 6 bases from V and 9 bases from J, with 22 bases between. The CDR3 runs to 15 residues. DNA of the CDR3: TGTGCCAGCAGCGAGTACGCAAACCAACAGGGAACGCAGTATTTT. Translating it yields CASSEYANQQGTQYF.

The V call is TRBV19, the J call TRBJ1-5; D perhaps matches TRBD1 (5 bases). V was cut by 5 bases and J by 4 bases, with 15 bases left in between. Germline V gives CDR1 LNHDA, CDR2 SQIVND (reference sequence). The CDR3 loop spans 15 amino acids. The chain's CDR3 is CASSSSGTWNQPQHF. The DNA of the CDR3 is TGTGCCAGTAGTTCGAGCGGGACTTGGAATCAGCCCCAGCATTTT.

V and J are TRBV6-1 and TRBJ2-7; the D is unclear. Germline CDR1 reads MNHNS; CDR2 reads SASEGT. This CDR3 is built from 15 residues. V gave up 1 base and J gave up 5 bases, with 15 bases separating them. The CDR3 sequence: CASSEGVYLSNEQYF. The CDR3 DNA is TGTGCCAGCAGTGAAGGAGTCTATCTATCAAACGAGCAGTACTTC.

The chain links TRBV7-6 to TRBJ2-3; a weak D match, TRBD1 (5 bases). CDR1 is SGHVS, CDR2 FNYEAQ, per germline. This CDR3 comprises 16 residues. Trimming took 4 bases from V and 0 from J, leaving 14 bases between them. The CDR3 region is CASSWGWKPSTDTQYF. CDR3 DNA: TGTGCCAGCAGCTGGGGCTGGAAGCCCAGCACAGATACGCAGTATTTT.

The chain uses TRBV7-8 and TRBJ2-3; 8 bases fit TRBD2. In germline, CDR1 is SGHVS, CDR2 FQNEAQ. The CDR3 sequence is 14 residues long. Losses at the gene ends were 3 bases for V and 2 bases for J; bases not matched to a gene: 1. This CDR3 reads CASSLTSATDTQYF. In DNA form, the CDR3 reads TGTGCCAGCAGCTTGACTAGCGCCACAGATACGCAGTATTTT. Full variable domain (missing parts from reference TRBV7-8 and TRBJ2-3): GAGVSQSPRYKVAKRGQDVALRCDPISGHVSLFWYQQALGQGPEFLTYFQNEAQLDKSGLPSDRFFAERPEGSVSTLKIQRTQQEDSAVYLCASSLTSATDTQYFGPGTRLTVL.

CDR3 nucleotides: TGCGCCAGCAGCTTGGTAAGCGGGGGGAGCACAGATACGCAGTATTTT. This encodes CASSLVSGGSTDTQYF. J is TRBJ2-3 and V is TRBV5-1; 9 bases map to TRBD2. J lost 0 bases, V lost 0 bases, and 2 bases had no gene match. The CDR3 spans 16 residues. The germline gives CDR1 SGHRS, CDR2 YFSETQ.

The J gene is TRBJ1-5, the V gene TRBV5-1; 8 bases match TRBD1. V gave up 4 bases and J gave up 2 bases; unmatched junction bases: 5. CDR3 length equals 15 residues. CDR1 is SGHRS, CDR2 YFSETQ, per germline. In DNA form, the CDR3 reads TGCGCCAGCAGCCCTATGACAGGGGGCAATCAGCCCCAGCATTTT. This codes for CASSPMTGGNQPQHF.

The gene calls are TRBV6-1 and TRBJ1-5; D uncertain. This CDR3 contains 14 residues. Germline-derived CDR1 and CDR2 are MNHNS and SASEGT. Between the trimmed V and J ends, which lost 6 bases and 7 bases, there was a span of 16 bases. CDR3 in amino acids: CASSPNQVWQPQHF. In DNA form, the CDR3 reads TGTGCCAGCAGCCCTAACCAGGTTTGGCAGCCCCAGCATTTT.

This rearrangement joins TRBV19 to TRBJ1-5; no firm D call. The germline V and J ends were trimmed by 0 bases and 5 bases, with 14 bases remaining between them. Germline V gene sequence: CDR1 LNHDA, CDR2 SQIVND (reference sequence). The CDR3 runs 16 residues. The CDR3 bases are TGTGCCAGTAGTATAGATCCGTTACAGTCCTATCAGCCCCAGCATTTT. It yields the protein CASSIDPLQSYQPQHF.

This chain connects TRBV5-1 to TRBJ2-5; 7 nucleotides align to TRBD1. J gave up 1 base and V 4 bases, and 10 bases lay outside the gene matches. The V gene's germline CDR1 is SGHRS and CDR2 YFSETQ. The CDR3 covers 16 residues. The CDR3 spells CASSVPGTVTQETQYF. Here the CDR3 DNA reads TGCGCCAGCAGCGTGCCCGGGACAGTAACCCAAGAGACCCAGTACTTC.

The rearrangement uses TRBV7-9 and TRBJ1-4; 8 bases map to TRBD1. This CDR3 is 15 amino acids long. Germline V gene sequence: CDR1 SEHNR, CDR2 FQNEAQ (reference sequence). V lost 4 bases to trimming and J lost 10 bases; unmatched junction nucleotides: 11. The CDR3 here is CASSSLDREIGKLFF. Here the CDR3 DNA reads TGTGCCAGCAGCTCCTTGGACAGGGAGATCGGAAAACTGTTTTTT.

The V call is TRBV5-4, the J call TRBJ2-5; possible D gene TRBD2, 6 bases. The DNA matches TRBJ2-7 better at its end, which makes the J call doubtful. Germline V gene sequence: CDR1 SGHNT, CDR2 YYREEE (reference sequence). This CDR3 has 14 residues. The CDR3 loop reads CASSPSGTWREQYF. The CDR3 DNA follows: TGTGCCAGCAGCCCCTCCGGGACTTGGCGCGAGCAGTACTTC.

This clone was counted only a few times. This sequence joins TRBV30 and TRBJ1-1; D may be TRBD1 (6 bases). The CDR3 is 13 residues long. The germline V gene encodes CDR1 GTSNPN and CDR2 SVGIG (reference sequence). Deletions cut 1 base from V and 1 base from J, with 7 bases between. CDR3 loop: CAWSAGQNTEAFF. The DNA for the CDR3 is TGTGCCTGGAGTGCGGGACAGAACACTGAAGCTTTCTTT.

This clone was seen a handful of times. The chain links TRBV10-2 to TRBJ2-5, with TRBD2 identical over 12 bases. V dropped 6 bases and J dropped 5; count of bases not matched to a gene: 4. The CDR3 covers 14 residues. CDR1 and CDR2 (germline): WSHSY, SAAADI. CDR3 in amino acids: CASRETSGRETQYF. CDR3 nucleotides: TGCGCCAGCAGGGAAACTAGCGGGAGGGAGACCCAGTACTTC.

This clone appeared once. The chain employs TRBV10-1 and TRBJ2-1; 10 bases are shared with TRBD2. The germline V gene has CDR1 WNHNN and CDR2 SYGVQD (reference sequence). With 7 bases clipped from V and 5 bases from J, the junction kept 8 bases outside the gene matches. The CDR3 length is 15 residues. The CDR3 here is CASTSGTSEDNEQFF. The CDR3, as DNA: TGCGCCAGCACGTCCGGGACTAGCGAAGACAATGAGCAGTTCTTC.

The chain carries TRBV5-1 and TRBJ2-2, with TRBD2 matching 12 bases. V was pared by 6 bases and J by 0 bases, with 3 bases of the junction left unmatched. The CDR3 contains 16 residues. Germline values: CDR1 SGHRS, CDR2 YFSETQ. CDR3 sequence: CASTRTSGANTGELFF. The CDR3 DNA is TGCGCCAGCACTCGGACTAGCGGGGCGAACACCGGGGAGCTGTTTTTT.

This rearrangement joins TRBV5-4 to TRBJ2-3, with 15 positions matching TRBD2. V gave up 2 bases and J gave up 0 bases; unmatched junction bases: 4. The CDR3 runs to 18 residues. CDR1 is SGHNT and CDR2 is YYREEE in the germline V gene (reference sequence). The CDR3 here is CASSFRTSGRVSTDTQYF. Here the CDR3 DNA reads TGTGCCAGCAGCTTTCGGACTAGCGGGAGGGTAAGCACAGATACGCAGTATTTT.

The V and J genes are TRBV25-1 and TRBJ1-2; TRBD1 matches 7 bases. This CDR3 comprises 16 residues. V shed 2 bases, J shed 4 bases, and the junction held 10 bases outside the gene matches. Germline CDR1 reads MGHDK; CDR2 reads SYGVNS. The CDR3 spells CASSEPRTGGTYGYTF. Here the CDR3 DNA reads TGTGCCAGCAGTGAACCTAGGACAGGAGGAACCTATGGCTACACCTTC.

J is TRBJ1-6 and V is TRBV11-1; a possible D gene is TRBD1 (6 bases). Germline CDR1 and CDR2: SGHAT and FQDESV (reference sequence). There are 12 residues in the CDR3. V lost 5 bases and J 15 bases, leaving 14 bases between the germline ends. This CDR3 reads CASSANRAYLHF. CDR3 bases: TGTGCCAGCAGCGCCAACAGGGCTTACCTCCACTTT.

The chain links TRBV5-8 to TRBJ2-3; D is possibly TRBD2 (7 bases). CDR1 and CDR2 (germline): SGHTS, YDEGEE. This CDR3 region has 16 residues. Trimming took off 2 bases at V and 4 bases at J, with 17 bases between the two ends. CDR3 coding DNA: TGTGCCAGCAGCTTCGGGGGGCCCGAAATCCCAGATACGCAGTATTTT. This encodes CASSFGGPEIPDTQYF.

V usage is TRBV5-1 and J usage is TRBJ2-1; a possible D gene is TRBD1 (6 bases). V was shortened by 2 bases and J by 7 bases, with 16 bases between the two germline ends. The CDR3 has 15 residues. In germline, CDR1 is SGHRS, CDR2 YFSETQ. CDR3 sequence: CASSLQGPGVNEQFF. Written as DNA, the CDR3 is TGCGCCAGCAGCTTACAGGGCCCCGGGGTAAATGAGCAGTTCTTC. Using reference TRBV5-1 and TRBJ2-1 for the parts outside the CDR3, the full variable domain is KAGVTQTPRYLIKTRGQQVTLSCSPISGHRSVSWYQQTPGQGLQFLFEYFSETQRNKGNFPGRFSGRQFSNSRSEMNVSTLELGDSALYLCASSLQGPGVNEQFFGPGTRLTVL.

The gene calls are TRBV29-1 and TRBJ2-7, with 7 bases fitting TRBD2. This CDR3 has 13 amino acids. With V trimmed by 3 bases and J by 7 bases, 9 bases remained unmatched. Germline V gene lookup returns CDR1 SQVTM and CDR2 ANQGSEA. The CDR3: CSVDEGGPGEQYF. CDR3 nucleotides: TGCAGCGTTGACGAGGGAGGGCCGGGGGAGCAGTACTTC.

The chain recombines TRBV25-1 with TRBJ2-3, with a weak D call TRBD2 (5 bases). The CDR3 covers 14 residues. CDR1 is MGHDK and CDR2 is SYGVNS in the germline V gene. V was pared by 6 bases and J by 4 bases, with 14 bases between. The CDR3: CASSAGEMADTQYF. DNA for the CDR3: TGTGCCAGCAGCGCTGGGGAGATGGCAGATACGCAGTATTTT.

The rearrangement uses TRBV11-3 and TRBJ2-1; 10 positions agree with TRBD1. J gave up 4 bases and V 5 bases, and 5 bases lay outside the gene matches. The germline V gene has CDR1 SGHNT and CDR2 YENEEA. The CDR3 length is 15 residues. The CDR3: CASSPDRGLYNEQFF. Written as DNA, the CDR3 is TGTGCCAGCAGCCCCGACAGGGGGCTATACAATGAGCAGTTCTTC.

The rearrangement links TRBV27 to TRBJ2-7; D possibly corresponds to TRBD2 (5 bases). The CDR3 runs 12 residues. Between the trimmed V and J ends, which lost 5 bases and 10 bases, there was a span of 15 bases. Germline lookup yields CDR1 MNHEY and CDR2 SMNVEV (reference sequence). CDR3 bases: TGTGCCAGCAGTACCGGTGGGAGCAGCCAGTACTTC. This encodes CASSTGGSSQYF.

Only one count was recorded for this clone. This sample also contains other DNA sequences that code for the same CDR3. CDR3 nucleotide sequence: TGTGCCTGGAGTGTATCACAATACGAGCAGTACTTC. Translated, it gives CAWSVSQYEQYF. V and J are TRBV30 and TRBJ2-7; D remains ambiguous. The V gene lost 0 bases and the J gene lost 4 bases, with 7 bases spanning the gap. CDR1 is GTSNPN, CDR2 SVGIG, per germline (reference sequence). The CDR3 sequence is 12 residues long.

The V call is TRBV2, the J call TRBJ1-1, with D perhaps TRBD1 (6 bases). Germline CDR1 is SNHLY and CDR2 is FYNNEI. The V end was cut by 9 bases, the J end by 4 bases, with 15 bases between. The CDR3 has 13 residues. In DNA form, the CDR3 reads TGTGCCAGGGTGCCCGACAGGACCACTGAAGCTTTCTTT. Translation: CARVPDRTTEAFF.